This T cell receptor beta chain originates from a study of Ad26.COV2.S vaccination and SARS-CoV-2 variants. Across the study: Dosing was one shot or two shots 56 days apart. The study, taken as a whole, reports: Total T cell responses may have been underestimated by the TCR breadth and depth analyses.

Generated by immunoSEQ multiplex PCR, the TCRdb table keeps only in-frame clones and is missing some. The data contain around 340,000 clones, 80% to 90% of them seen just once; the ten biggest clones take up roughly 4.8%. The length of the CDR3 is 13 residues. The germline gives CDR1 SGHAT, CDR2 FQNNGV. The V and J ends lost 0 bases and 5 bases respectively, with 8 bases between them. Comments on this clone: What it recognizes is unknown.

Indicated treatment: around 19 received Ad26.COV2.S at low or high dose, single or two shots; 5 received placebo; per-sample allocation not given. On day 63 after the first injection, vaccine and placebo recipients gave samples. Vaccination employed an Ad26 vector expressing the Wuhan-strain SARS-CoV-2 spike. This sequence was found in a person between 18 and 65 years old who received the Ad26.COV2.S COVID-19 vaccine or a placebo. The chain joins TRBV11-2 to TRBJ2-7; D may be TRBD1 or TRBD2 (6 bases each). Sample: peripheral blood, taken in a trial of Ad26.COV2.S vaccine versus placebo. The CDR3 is CASSLEGGNEQYF. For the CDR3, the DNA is TGTGCCAGCAGCTTAGAAGGGGGGAACGAGCAGTACTTC.